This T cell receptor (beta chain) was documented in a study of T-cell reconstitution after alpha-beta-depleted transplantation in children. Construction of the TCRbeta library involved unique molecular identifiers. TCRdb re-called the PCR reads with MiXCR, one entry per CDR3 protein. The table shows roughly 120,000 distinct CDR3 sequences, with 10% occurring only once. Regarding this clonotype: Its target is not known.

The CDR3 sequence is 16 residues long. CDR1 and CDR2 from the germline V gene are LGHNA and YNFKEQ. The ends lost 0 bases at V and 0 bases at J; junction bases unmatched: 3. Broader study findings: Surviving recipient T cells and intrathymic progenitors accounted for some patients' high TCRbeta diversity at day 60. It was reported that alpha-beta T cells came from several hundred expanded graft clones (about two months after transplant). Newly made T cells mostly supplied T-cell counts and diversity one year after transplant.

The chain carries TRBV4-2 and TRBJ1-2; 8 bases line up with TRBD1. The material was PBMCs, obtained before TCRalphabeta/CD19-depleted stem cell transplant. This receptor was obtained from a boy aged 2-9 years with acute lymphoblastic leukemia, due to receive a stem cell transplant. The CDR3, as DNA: TGTGCCAGCAGCCAAGAGGACAGGGATTCTAACTATGGCTACACCTTC. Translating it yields CASSQEDRDSNYGYTF.